This is a list of T cell receptor beta chains from one sample in a study of OX40 agonist ivuxolimab in advanced cancers. Sequencing was performed with immunoSEQ multiplex PCR; in TCRdb, only in-frame clones are kept and a portion is missing. The repertoire holds 100,000 or so clones, about nine tenths seen once, with more than 0.25% in the top ten. The sequenced sample was CD4+ or CD8+ T cells sorted from blood, obtained in a trial of the OX40 agonist ivuxolimab. These receptors came from an adult with an advanced solid tumor such as melanoma, head and neck, liver or kidney cancer. Each CDR3 is given with its conserved first and last residue. The order of the fields is clone size, D gene, V gene, J gene, CDR3 protein, CDR3 DNA. A D gene is named only where the DNA matches it firmly. Size is omitted from some rows. Given values are once, few, many or a class for expanded clones.

clone size: few
D gene: .
V gene: TRBV7-6
J gene: TRBJ1-5
CDR3 protein: CASSSWPGSNQPQHF
CDR3 DNA: TGTGCCAGCAGCTCATGGCCGGGGTCAAATCAGCCCCAGCATTTT

clone size: .
D gene: .
V gene: TRBV25-1
J gene: TRBJ2-7
CDR3 protein: CASSRGATYEQYF
CDR3 DNA: TGTGCCAGCAGTCGCGGGGCCACCTACGAGCAGTACTTC

clone size: once
D gene: .
V gene: TRBV7-9
J gene: TRBJ1-2
CDR3 protein: CATQAPANYGYTF
CDR3 DNA: TGTGCCACCCAGGCCCCAGCTAACTATGGCTACACCTTC

clone size: .
D gene: .
V gene: TRBV14
J gene: TRBJ1-1
CDR3 protein: CASSRHFLNTEAFF
CDR3 DNA: TGTGCCAGCAGCCGACATTTCTTGAACACTGAAGCTTTCTTT

clone size: once
D gene: TRBD1
V gene: TRBV19
J gene: TRBJ2-5
CDR3 protein: CASSTTGEETQYF
CDR3 DNA: TGTGCCAGTAGTACAACAGGGGAAGAGACCCAGTACTTC

clone size: .
D gene: .
V gene: TRBV5-1
J gene: TRBJ2-5
CDR3 protein: CASSLEVQGEETQYF
CDR3 DNA: TGCGCCAGCAGCTTGGAGGTACAGGGAGAAGAGACCCAGTACTTC

clone size: .
D gene: TRBD2
V gene: TRBV7-6
J gene: TRBJ2-3
CDR3 protein: CASSRGTSSDTQYF
CDR3 DNA: TGTGCCAGCAGCCGTGGGACTAGCTCCGATACGCAGTATTTT

clone size: .
D gene: TRBD2
V gene: TRBV7-8
J gene: TRBJ2-7
CDR3 protein: CASSLVGLAGGLFSYEQYF
CDR3 DNA: TGTGCCAGCAGCTTAGTAGGTCTAGCGGGAGGGCTTTTCTCCTACGAGCAGTACTTC

clone size: .
D gene: TRBD2
V gene: TRBV6-5
J gene: TRBJ2-1
CDR3 protein: CASSYGRAHNSEQFF
CDR3 DNA: TGTGCCAGCAGTTATGGGAGGGCCCACAATAGTGAGCAGTTCTTC

clone size: .
D gene: TRBD2
V gene: TRBV11-1
J gene: TRBJ2-3
CDR3 protein: CASSKTSLPDTQYF
CDR3 DNA: TGTGCCAGCAGCAAGACTAGCCTCCCAGATACGCAGTATTTT

clone size: .
D gene: .
V gene: TRBV2
J gene: TRBJ2-5
CDR3 protein: CASSVRVQETQYF
CDR3 DNA: TGTGCCAGCAGTGTGCGGGTACAAGAGACCCAGTACTTC

clone size: once
D gene: TRBD2
V gene: TRBV7-2
J gene: TRBJ2-7
CDR3 protein: CASSLGGRAYEQYF
CDR3 DNA: TGTGCCAGCAGCTTAGGCGGGAGAGCGTACGAGCAGTACTTC

clone size: .
D gene: TRBD2
V gene: TRBV7-8
J gene: TRBJ2-3
CDR3 protein: CASSSTQVASGTDTQYF
CDR3 DNA: TGTGCCAGCAGCTCGACCCAAGTGGCTAGCGGTACAGATACGCAGTATTTT

clone size: .
D gene: .
V gene: TRBV30
J gene: TRBJ2-6
CDR3 protein: CAWGLRSGANVLTF
CDR3 DNA: TGTGCCTGGGGCCTTCGCTCTGGGGCCAACGTCCTGACTTTC

clone size: .
D gene: TRBD1
V gene: TRBV6-6
J gene: TRBJ2-7
CDR3 protein: CASSYDRVYEQYF
CDR3 DNA: TGTGCCAGCAGTTACGACAGGGTCTACGAGCAGTACTTC

clone size: few
D gene: TRBD2
V gene: TRBV6-5
J gene: TRBJ2-7
CDR3 protein: CAAGVSSYEQYF
CDR3 DNA: TGTGCCGCGGGGGTGAGCTCCTACGAGCAGTACTTC

clone size: .
D gene: TRBD1
V gene: TRBV5-4
J gene: TRBJ2-7
CDR3 protein: CASSFRGREQYF
CDR3 DNA: TGTGCCAGCAGCTTTAGGGGGCGTGAGCAGTACTTC

clone size: once
D gene: .
V gene: TRBV5-1
J gene: TRBJ1-1
CDR3 protein: CASSLGTRNTEAFF
CDR3 DNA: TGCGCCAGCAGCTTGGGGACAAGGAACACTGAAGCTTTCTTT

clone size: .
D gene: TRBD2
V gene: TRBV7-2
J gene: TRBJ2-7
CDR3 protein: CASSPVASGRVSYEQYF
CDR3 DNA: TGTGCCAGCAGCCCAGTGGCTAGCGGGAGGGTCTCCTACGAGCAGTACTTC

clone size: .
D gene: TRBD1
V gene: TRBV11-2
J gene: TRBJ1-1
CDR3 protein: CASSSQGVGNTEAFF
CDR3 DNA: TGTGCCAGCAGCTCACAGGGGGTAGGGAACACTGAAGCTTTCTTT

clone size: once
D gene: .
V gene: TRBV5-1
J gene: TRBJ1-1
CDR3 protein: CASSLEGGGTEAFF
CDR3 DNA: TGCGCCAGCAGCTTAGAGGGAGGGGGCACTGAAGCTTTCTTT

clone size: .
D gene: TRBD2
V gene: TRBV6-5
J gene: TRBJ2-1
CDR3 protein: CASSYQAGALNEQFF
CDR3 DNA: TGTGCCAGCAGTTACCAAGCGGGGGCGCTCAATGAGCAGTTCTTC

clone size: .
D gene: .
V gene: TRBV28
J gene: TRBJ2-7
CDR3 protein: CASSHTYEQYF
CDR3 DNA: TGTGCCAGCAGTCACACGTACGAGCAGTACTTC

clone size: .
D gene: .
V gene: TRBV6-5
J gene: TRBJ1-1
CDR3 protein: CASSRRRGNTEAFF
CDR3 DNA: TGTGCCAGCAGTCGCCGACGGGGGAACACTGAAGCTTTCTTT

clone size: .
D gene: .
V gene: TRBV4-1
J gene: TRBJ1-2
CDR3 protein: CASSRGLGSGYTF
CDR3 DNA: TGCGCCAGCAGCCGAGGACTGGGAAGTGGCTACACCTTC

clone size: .
D gene: .
V gene: TRBV19
J gene: TRBJ2-5
CDR3 protein: CASTPAGRETQYF
CDR3 DNA: TGTGCCAGTACCCCTGCGGGAAGAGAGACCCAGTACTTC

clone size: .
D gene: TRBD1
V gene: TRBV6-6
J gene: TRBJ1-2
CDR3 protein: CASSRGQGANYGYTF
CDR3 DNA: TGTGCCAGCAGTCGGGGACAGGGGGCCAACTATGGCTACACCTTC

clone size: .
D gene: .
V gene: TRBV11-2
J gene: TRBJ2-7
CDR3 protein: CASSLSRGGAREQYF
CDR3 DNA: TGTGCCAGCAGCTTATCGAGGGGCGGGGCCCGGGAGCAGTACTTC

clone size: .
D gene: TRBD2
V gene: TRBV7-9
J gene: TRBJ2-5
CDR3 protein: CASSFKDASGRAGETQYF
CDR3 DNA: TGTGCCAGCAGCTTTAAGGACGCAAGCGGGAGGGCCGGGGAGACCCAGTACTTC

clone size: .
D gene: .
V gene: TRBV5-4
J gene: TRBJ1-2
CDR3 protein: CASSPQLQGNYGYTF
CDR3 DNA: TGTGCCAGCAGCCCACAACTACAGGGAAACTATGGCTACACCTTC

clone size: .
D gene: .
V gene: TRBV18
J gene: TRBJ1-1
CDR3 protein: CASSPTRNTEAFF
CDR3 DNA: TGTGCCAGCTCACCAACGAGGAACACTGAAGCTTTCTTT

clone size: once
D gene: TRBD1
V gene: TRBV7-2
J gene: TRBJ1-1
CDR3 protein: CASSLVDRGGANTEAFF
CDR3 DNA: TGTGCCAGCAGCTTAGTGGACAGGGGAGGTGCGAACACTGAAGCTTTCTTT

clone size: .
D gene: .
V gene: TRBV30
J gene: TRBJ1-2
CDR3 protein: CAWRPRRTDYYGYTF
CDR3 DNA: TGTGCCTGGAGGCCTAGACGGACAGATTACTATGGCTACACCTTC

clone size: .
D gene: TRBD1
V gene: TRBV7-8
J gene: TRBJ1-5
CDR3 protein: CASSHDRGQPQHF
CDR3 DNA: TGTGCCAGCAGCCACGACAGGGGACAGCCCCAGCATTTT

clone size: .
D gene: .
V gene: TRBV2
J gene: TRBJ1-2
CDR3 protein: CASSVDRLGYTF
CDR3 DNA: TGTGCCAGCAGCGTGGACCGGCTTGGCTACACCTTC

clone size: .
D gene: TRBD1
V gene: TRBV10-3
J gene: TRBJ1-5
CDR3 protein: CAPDRVGQPQHF
CDR3 DNA: TGTGCCCCCGACAGGGTCGGGCAGCCCCAGCATTTT

clone size: .
D gene: .
V gene: TRBV19
J gene: TRBJ2-7
CDR3 protein: CASSPDGGRPYEQYF
CDR3 DNA: TGTGCCAGTAGTCCAGACGGCGGTCGACCCTACGAGCAGTACTTC

clone size: .
D gene: .
V gene: TRBV6-4
J gene: TRBJ2-7
CDR3 protein: CASPPSYSYEQYF
CDR3 DNA: TGTGCCAGCCCCCCGTCCTATTCCTACGAGCAGTACTTC

clone size: .
D gene: TRBD1
V gene: TRBV28
J gene: TRBJ2-6
CDR3 protein: CASSSWTGIFSGANVLTF
CDR3 DNA: TGTGCCAGCAGTTCCTGGACAGGTATTTTCTCTGGGGCCAACGTCCTGACTTTC

clone size: .
D gene: .
V gene: TRBV18
J gene: TRBJ1-3
CDR3 protein: CASSPPTGASGNTIYF
CDR3 DNA: TGTGCCAGCTCACCACCAACAGGAGCCTCTGGAAACACCATATATTTT

clone size: .
D gene: TRBD1
V gene: TRBV7-2
J gene: TRBJ2-3
CDR3 protein: CASSPPLDRDTDTQYF
CDR3 DNA: TGTGCCAGCAGCCCGCCCCTGGACAGGGATACAGATACGCAGTATTTT

clone size: .
D gene: .
V gene: TRBV6-5
J gene: TRBJ2-7
CDR3 protein: CASSYSREGTYEQYF
CDR3 DNA: TGTGCCAGCAGTTACTCCAGGGAAGGCACCTACGAGCAGTACTTC

clone size: .
D gene: .
V gene: TRBV28
J gene: TRBJ2-4
CDR3 protein: CASSLGGGGGRIQYF
CDR3 DNA: TGTGCCAGCAGTTTAGGAGGGGGGGGCGGGCGCATTCAGTACTTC

clone size: .
D gene: TRBD1
V gene: TRBV23-1
J gene: TRBJ1-1
CDR3 protein: CASSGDRVRLPEAFF
CDR3 DNA: TGCGCCAGCAGTGGGGACAGGGTGAGGTTACCTGAAGCTTTCTTT

clone size: .
D gene: .
V gene: TRBV7-2
J gene: TRBJ1-2
CDR3 protein: CASSFSSGSANYGYTF
CDR3 DNA: TGTGCCAGCAGCTTTAGCAGTGGCAGCGCTAACTATGGCTACACCTTC

clone size: .
D gene: .
V gene: TRBV9
J gene: TRBJ1-3
CDR3 protein: CASSVESRGSGNTIYF
CDR3 DNA: TGTGCCAGCAGCGTAGAATCCAGGGGCTCCGGAAACACCATATATTTT

clone size: .
D gene: .
V gene: TRBV6-1
J gene: TRBJ2-5
CDR3 protein: CASSEGGQQETQYF
CDR3 DNA: TGTGCCAGCAGTGAGGGGGGACAGCAAGAGACCCAGTACTTC

clone size: .
D gene: TRBD1
V gene: TRBV10-1
J gene: TRBJ2-2
CDR3 protein: CASSESGTGGTGELFF
CDR3 DNA: TGCGCCAGCAGTGAGTCGGGGACAGGGGGCACCGGGGAGCTGTTTTTT

clone size: .
D gene: TRBD2
V gene: TRBV27
J gene: TRBJ2-3
CDR3 protein: CASSSGTTDTQYF
CDR3 DNA: TGTGCCAGCAGTAGCGGGACTACAGATACGCAGTATTTT

clone size: .
D gene: .
V gene: TRBV5-5
J gene: TRBJ1-5
CDR3 protein: CASSLWGDNSNQPQHF
CDR3 DNA: TGTGCCAGCAGCTTATGGGGAGATAATAGCAATCAGCCCCAGCATTTT

clone size: .
D gene: .
V gene: TRBV5-1
J gene: TRBJ2-7
CDR3 protein: CASSFGQRLSYEQYF
CDR3 DNA: TGCGCCAGCAGCTTTGGACAGAGGCTCTCCTACGAGCAGTACTTC

clone size: .
D gene: TRBD1
V gene: TRBV19
J gene: TRBJ2-5
CDR3 protein: CASSRRDRRETQYF
CDR3 DNA: TGTGCCAGTAGTCGCCGGGACAGGCGGGAGACCCAGTACTTC

clone size: .
D gene: TRBD2
V gene: TRBV7-2
J gene: TRBJ2-3
CDR3 protein: CASSLASSGTTDTQYF
CDR3 DNA: TGTGCCAGCAGCTTAGCCTCTAGCGGAACAACAGATACGCAGTATTTT

clone size: .
D gene: .
V gene: TRBV6-5
J gene: TRBJ1-3
CDR3 protein: CASSYSGVPTGNTIYF
CDR3 DNA: TGTGCCAGCAGTTACTCGGGGGTGCCTACTGGAAACACCATATATTTT

clone size: .
D gene: .
V gene: TRBV6-1
J gene: TRBJ1-5
CDR3 protein: CASRPGLRGNQPQHF
CDR3 DNA: TGTGCCAGCAGACCGGGCCTCCGGGGCAATCAGCCCCAGCATTTT

clone size: few
D gene: TRBD1
V gene: TRBV18
J gene: TRBJ2-5
CDR3 protein: CASSPRGRETQYF
CDR3 DNA: TGTGCCAGCTCACCGAGGGGGCGAGAGACCCAGTACTTC

clone size: few
D gene: .
V gene: TRBV4-1
J gene: TRBJ1-2
CDR3 protein: CASSHERENGYTF
CDR3 DNA: TGCGCCAGCAGCCATGAAAGGGAGAACGGCTACACCTTC

clone size: .
D gene: .
V gene: TRBV7-2
J gene: TRBJ1-3
CDR3 protein: CASSLSPSGNTIYF
CDR3 DNA: TGTGCCAGCAGCTTAAGCCCCTCTGGAAACACCATATATTTT

clone size: .
D gene: .
V gene: TRBV19
J gene: TRBJ2-3
CDR3 protein: CASSRLAAADTQYF
CDR3 DNA: TGTGCCAGTAGTAGATTAGCGGCCGCGGATACGCAGTATTTT

clone size: .
D gene: TRBD1
V gene: TRBV2
J gene: TRBJ2-5
CDR3 protein: CASMGTGGAETQYF
CDR3 DNA: TGTGCCAGCATGGGGACAGGGGGCGCGGAGACCCAGTACTTC